Reported below is one TCR beta chain. Antigen specificity is unknown. The CDR3 is made up of 13 amino acids. The V end was cut by 5 bases, the J end by 5 bases, with 13 bases between. Germline values: CDR1 SEHNR, CDR2 FQNEAQ (reference sequence). Clones were sequenced by immunoSEQ multiplex PCR, and TCRdb holds only the in-frame ones, with some missing. The sample yields about 1,900,000 clones, about 95% seen once. Naive CD8 cells lacked CD45RO and underwent positive selection for CCR7, leaving out terminally differentiated effector memory CD45RA+ cells. This sample was included in a study of shared clonotypes between healthy human individuals. General study findings and limits: Shared clonotypes: approximately 4.5% naive CD4, 3.5% to 4% naive CD8, around 2.2% memory CD4, 0.4% memory CD8.

This TCR was sampled from a man aged 18 to 29 in good health. The rearrangement links TRBV7-9 to TRBJ2-7; D not resolved. The sequenced material came from naive CD8+ T cells sorted from blood. As DNA, the CDR3 is TGTGCCAGCAGCCCTCCGGAATCCGACGAGCAGTACTTC. This translates into CASSPPESDEQYF.